Within the sample, the clone carrying this TCR beta chain is medium-sized. Its antigen is undetermined. This may arise from a read error, as a much more abundant clone is one base away. The study co-extracted DNA and RNA from about 19-30 mg of unsorted bulk tissue. The source of the sample is a study of tumor-infiltrating lymphocytes in primary liver carcinoma. Across the study: With diameters of about 4.2 to 10 cm, tumors were stage T1-T3 N0M0.

With a constant-region primer, TCR beta cDNA was made from approximately 450 ng of total RNA. Investigators got TCR beta libraries out of three nested multiplex PCR rounds, done with slightly modified ARM-PCR. In TCRdb, the multiplex PCR reads were re-called with MiXCR into one record per CDR3 protein. The table has about 100,000 distinct CDR3 sequences, under 70% seen once. General study findings and limits: Tumor-adjacent and tumor-blood pairs displayed less overlap than did pairs of tumor regions. Tumor samples exhibited a significantly greater top-250-clone fraction than blood samples (p = 0.039).

The material sequenced was liver tumor tissue from sampling region 2. Documented subset: tumor region T2, inferior pole. This sequence originates from a woman aged 55-75 years with primary liver carcinoma and hepatitis B virus infection.

Here the CDR3 DNA reads TGTGCCAGCAGCGCCCAGCCATTCCTAGTTAACACCGGGGAGCTGTTTTTT. As protein: CASSAQPFLVNTGELFF. The chain uses TRBV11-1 and TRBJ2-2; D gene unclear. The germline V gene encodes CDR1 SGHAT and CDR2 FQDESV (reference sequence). V was trimmed by 5 bases and J by 2 bases, leaving 18 bases between them. This CDR3 comprises 17 residues.